The next 15 T cell receptor beta chains were all read from a single sample in a study of cytomegalovirus exposure and HLA in healthy donors. The PCR made use of 60 Vbeta and 13 Jbeta primers. The method was immunoSEQ multiplex PCR; TCRdb's version includes in-frame clones alone and lacks a portion of them. Among about 120,000 clones listed, around a tenth were seen once. Source material: PBMCs. The receptors were sampled from a man aged 30 to 45 in good health and CMV-seronegative.

CDR3 sequence: CASSVARAGGGKQYF. Here the CDR3 DNA reads TGTGCCAGCAGCGTAGCTCGAGCGGGAGGGGGCAAGCAGTACTTC. This chain joins TRBV9 and TRBJ2-7; 10 bases line up with TRBD2. The V gene end was trimmed by 0 bases and the J gene end by 8 bases; junction bases not matched to a gene: 8. This CDR3 contains 15 residues. Germline values: CDR1 SGDLS, CDR2 YYNGEE.

This clone was picked up a small number of times. The DNA for the CDR3 is TGCGCCAGCAGTGAGTCGGTTGGCCTGTTTGAAGCTTTCTTT. Translated: CASSESVGLFEAFF. The V call is TRBV10-1, the J call TRBJ1-1; D gene ambiguous. The CDR3 contains 14 residues. CDR1 is WNHNN, CDR2 SYGVQD, per germline (reference sequence). V dropped 0 bases and J dropped 7 bases, with 12 bases sitting between them.

The chain uses TRBV6-5 and TRBJ2-5, with 8 bases identical to TRBD2. The V gene end was trimmed by 7 bases and the J gene end by 11 bases; junction bases not matched to a gene: 15. Germline CDR1 is MNHEY and CDR2 is SVGAGI. The CDR3 length is 14 residues. For the CDR3, the DNA is TGTGCCAGCACTCGCAACGGGGCGGGGGGACCTCAGTACTTC. It encodes CASTRNGAGGPQYF.

This clone was detected only a few times. The chain uses TRBV29-1 and TRBJ1-1, with D uncertain. Germline V gene lookup returns CDR1 SQVTM and CDR2 ANQGSEA. The V and J ends lost 1 base and 2 bases respectively, with 11 bases between them. This CDR3 is 14 amino acids long. CDR3 loop: CSVEGGHRNTEAFF. The DNA for the CDR3 is TGCAGCGTTGAAGGTGGGCACCGCAACACTGAAGCTTTCTTT.

CDR3 nucleotides: TGTGCCAGCTCAACCGAGAGGGATGAAGCTTTCTTT. Protein product: CASSTERDEAFF. The chain has TRBV18 and TRBJ1-1; D uncertain. The CDR3 totals 12 residues. Trimming cost V 5 bases and J 7 bases, with 11 bases left between them. Germline V gene sequence: CDR1 KGHSH, CDR2 LQKENI.

V and J are TRBV7-8 and TRBJ1-1; 9 bases line up with TRBD1. The V and J ends lost 3 bases and 0 bases, in that order; junction bases with no gene match: 5. The CDR3 is made up of 16 amino acids. Germline-derived CDR1 and CDR2 are SGHVS and FQNEAQ. The CDR3 here is CASSFPGQGMNTEAFF. The CDR3 DNA reads TGTGCCAGCAGCTTTCCGGGACAGGGCATGAACACTGAAGCTTTCTTT.

The chain recombines TRBV11-2 with TRBJ1-1; no clear D. V was shortened by 1 base and J by 2 bases, with 11 bases between the two germline ends. Per the germline V gene, CDR1 is SGHAT and CDR2 is FQNNGV. This CDR3 comprises 15 residues. The CDR3 sequence is CASSLVVARNTEAFF. The CDR3 DNA reads TGTGCCAGCAGCTTAGTCGTGGCAAGAAACACTGAAGCTTTCTTT.

The chain carries TRBV23-1 and TRBJ1-4; 7 positions match TRBD1. Being an ORF, TRBV23-1 has a function that is uncertain. The CDR3 totals 17 residues. The V gene end was trimmed by 4 bases and the J gene end by 0 bases; junction bases not matched to a gene: 8. CDR3 protein: CASSPRSDRPTNEKLFF. CDR3 DNA sequence: TGCGCCAGCAGTCCCCGATCGGACAGGCCAACTAATGAAAAACTGTTTTTT.

This clone was seen a few times. V gene TRBV27 combines with J gene TRBJ1-5, with TRBD1 as a possible D gene (6 bases). The germline V and J ends were trimmed by 0 bases and 5 bases, with 8 bases remaining between them. Germline values: CDR1 MNHEY, CDR2 SMNVEV (reference sequence). The CDR3 is 14 residues long. CDR3 sequence: CASSLSQGHQPQHF. The CDR3 nucleotides are TGTGCCAGCAGTTTATCACAGGGCCATCAGCCCCAGCATTTT.

The gene calls are TRBV27 and TRBJ2-7, with D possibly matching TRBD2 (5 bases). Trimming stripped 8 bases from V and 9 bases from J, with 29 bases between. Germline assignment: CDR1 MNHEY and CDR2 SMNVEV (reference sequence). CDR3 length equals 16 residues. CDR3 DNA sequence: TGTGCCAGCGGAGCCGAACCGGGAAACACGTATCACCCGCAGTACTTC. Translated, it gives CASGAEPGNTYHPQYF.

V is TRBV18 and J is TRBJ2-6; TRBD1 matches 11 bases. The CDR3 loop spans 17 amino acids. Trimming at V came to 5 bases and at J to 3 bases, leaving 6 bases not matched to a gene. CDR1 and CDR2 (germline): KGHSH, LQKENI. The CDR3 DNA follows: TGTGCCAGCTCAGAGGGACAGGGGGGACGTGGGGCCAACGTCCTGACTTTC. Its protein product is CASSEGQGGRGANVLTF.

V usage is TRBV5-4 and J usage is TRBJ2-2; D not resolved. Germline V gene data show CDR1 as SGHNT and CDR2 as YYREEE (reference sequence). Trimming removed 0 bases from V and 0 bases from J, with 12 bases in between. The CDR3 loop spans 17 amino acids. CDR3 nucleotides: TGTGCCAGCAGCTTGGCGAGCGCCTTGGCGAACACCGGGGAGCTGTTTTTT. This translates into CASSLASALANTGELFF.

This chain joins TRBV19 and TRBJ1-4; maybe TRBD1 (5 bases). The CDR3 runs to 13 residues. Germline assignment: CDR1 LNHDA and CDR2 SQIVND (reference sequence). Trimming shortened V by 6 bases and J by 11 bases, and 16 bases separated the two germline ends. CDR3 sequence: CASSPGEGGKLFF. The CDR3 nucleotides are TGTGCCAGTAGCCCGGGGGAGGGCGGGAAACTGTTTTTT.

DNA of the CDR3: TGTGCCAGCTCACCACCCGGGACAGGGGTATTGAATGAGCAGTTCTTC. This codes for CASSPPGTGVLNEQFF. The chain joins TRBV18 to TRBJ2-1, with 10 bases identical to TRBD1. From germline, CDR1 is KGHSH and CDR2 LQKENI. V gave up 0 bases and J gave up 7 bases; unmatched junction bases: 6. The CDR3 loop spans 16 amino acids. Complete variable domain (other parts from reference TRBV18 and TRBJ2-1): NAGVMQNPRHLVRRRGQEARLRCSPMKGHSHVYWYRQLPEEGLKFMVYLQKENIIDESGMPKERFSAEFPKEGPSILRIQQVVRGDSAAYFCASSPPGTGVLNEQFFGPGTRLTVL.

The CDR3 region is CASSETSGLENIQYF. CDR3 nucleotides: TGTGCCAGCAGCGAGACATCAGGACTAGAAAACATTCAGTACTTC. The chain has TRBV7-2 and TRBJ2-4; 7 bases are a match to TRBD2. V lost 5 bases and J lost 5; bases outside the gene matches: 9. This CDR3 has 15 residues. Germline CDR1 reads SGHTA; CDR2 reads FQGNSA.